The 10 T cell receptor beta chains below all came from one sample that was sequenced in a study of cytomegalovirus exposure and HLA in healthy donors. Some clones are missing from TCRdb's copy, which holds only in-frame ones; the method was immunoSEQ multiplex PCR. The sample records around 300,000 clones, 87% being singletons. Source material: PBMCs. These receptors originate from a woman aged 25-40 years in good health and CMV-seropositive.

This clone appeared a single time. The rearrangement joins TRBV6-5 to TRBJ2-4; no firm D call. Germline lookup yields CDR1 MNHEY and CDR2 SVGAGI. V shed 5 bases and J shed 0 bases, with 11 bases lying between them. The CDR3 runs to 15 residues. The CDR3 protein is CASSPPELAKNIQYF. The CDR3 nucleotides are TGTGCCAGCAGTCCTCCCGAGCTAGCCAAAAACATTCAGTACTTC.

This chain links TRBV7-7 with TRBJ2-1; the D gene is possibly TRBD1 (6 bases). The V end was cut by 5 bases, the J end by 7 bases, with 15 bases between. Per germline, CDR1 SSHAT and CDR2 FNYEAQ (reference sequence). CDR3 size: 14 residues. The CDR3 spells CASSPYMGANEQFF. The CDR3 region has the DNA TGTGCCAGCAGCCCCTATATGGGGGCAAATGAGCAGTTCTTC. The whole variable domain, filled in from reference TRBV7-7 and TRBJ2-1, reads GAGVSQSPRYKVTKRGQDVTLRCDPISSHATLYWYQQALGQGPEFLTYFNYEAQPDKSGLPSDRFSAERPEGSISTLTIQRTEQRDSAMYRCASSPYMGANEQFFGPGTRLTVL.

This chain connects TRBV27 to TRBJ2-4; no clear D. Per the germline V gene, CDR1 is MNHEY and CDR2 is SMNVEV (reference sequence). This CDR3 has 14 residues. Trimming stripped 9 bases from V and 0 bases from J, with 12 bases between. CDR3 in amino acids: CASSPYLAKNIQYF. CDR3 DNA: TGTGCCAGTTCTCCTTACCTAGCCAAAAACATTCAGTACTTC.

The chain is built from TRBV30 and TRBJ1-4; tentative D call: TRBD1 (5 bases). Trimming pared 1 base from V and 5 bases from J, leaving 14 bases between. The CDR3 loop spans 15 amino acids. Looked up from germline, CDR1 is GTSNPN and CDR2 is SVGIG (reference sequence). The CDR3 region is CAWSGIGGANEKLFF. CDR3 DNA sequence: TGTGCCTGGAGTGGTATCGGGGGAGCAAATGAAAAACTGTTTTTT.

V gene TRBV6-6 combines with J gene TRBJ2-5; possibly TRBD2 for D (5 bases). The CDR3 runs to 15 residues. Per germline, CDR1 MNHNY and CDR2 SVGAGI (reference sequence). Deletions cut 0 bases from V and 4 bases from J, with 12 bases between. CDR3 DNA sequence: TGTGCCAGCAGTTACTCCGGAGGACCGACAGAGACCCAGTACTTC. It specifies CASSYSGGPTETQYF.

The chain is built from TRBV4-2 and TRBJ2-7; perhaps TRBD2 as D (5 bases). V shed 0 bases and J shed 0 bases, with 9 bases lying between them. CDR1 and CDR2 (germline): LGHNA, YNFKEQ. The length of the CDR3 is 15 residues. In DNA form, the CDR3 reads TGTGCCAGCAGCCAAGATAGGACTCTCTCCTACGAGCAGTACTTC. This sequence encodes CASSQDRTLSYEQYF.

V and J are TRBV2 and TRBJ2-1; tentatively, D is TRBD2 (6 bases). This CDR3 has 15 residues. Germline lookup yields CDR1 SNHLY and CDR2 FYNNEI. V lost 1 base and J 6 bases, leaving 13 bases between the germline ends. The CDR3 loop is CASSEESGHTNEQFF. The CDR3 bases are TGTGCCAGCAGTGAAGAGAGCGGGCACACCAATGAGCAGTTCTTC.

This clone was seen a few times. The chain carries TRBV14 and TRBJ1-2; D is ambiguous. CDR3 length: 13 amino acids. Trimming left V 0 bases short and J 4 bases short, with 6 bases between. Germline loops: CDR1 SGHDN, CDR2 FVKESK. The CDR3 sequence is CASSQDYSYGYTF. The CDR3 bases are TGTGCCAGCAGCCAAGATTACAGCTATGGCTACACCTTC. Complete variable domain (other parts from reference TRBV14 and TRBJ1-2): EAGVTQFPSHSVIEKGQTVTLRCDPISGHDNLYWYRRVMGKEIKFLLHFVKESKQDESGMPNNRFLAERTGGTYSTLKVQPAELEDSGVYFCASSQDYSYGYTFGSGTRLTVV.

The chain has TRBV6-5 and TRBJ1-4; D ambiguous. The CDR3 contains 13 residues. The V gene's germline CDR1 is MNHEY and CDR2 SVGAGI. Trimming removed 5 bases at V and 1 base at J, with 5 bases between. The CDR3 DNA reads as TGTGCCAGCAGTGCCATAACTAATGAAAAACTGTTTTTT. As protein: CASSAITNEKLFF.

V gene TRBV27 combines with J gene TRBJ1-2, with unresolved D. Trimming cost V 3 bases and J 3 bases, with 8 bases left between them. The CDR3 runs to 13 residues. Germline V gene lookup returns CDR1 MNHEY and CDR2 SMNVEV (reference sequence). This CDR3 reads CASSFGEDYGYTF. The CDR3 region has the DNA TGTGCCAGCAGTTTCGGGGAAGACTATGGCTACACCTTC.